A single sample is the source of the 4 T cell receptor beta chains below, sequenced in a study of tumor-infiltrating lymphocytes in primary liver carcinoma. The researchers produced TCR beta cDNA from 500 to 550 ng total RNA with a constant-region primer. Each TCR beta library was derived from three nested multiplex PCR rounds that employed slightly modified ARM-PCR. The study ran its first two PCR rounds for 9 to 10 cycles each, using TRBV1-TRBV30 forward primers and a C-beta reverse primer. Via MiXCR, TCRdb re-called the multiplex PCR reads, giving one row per CDR3 protein. The repertoire holds approximately 73,000 distinct CDR3 sequences, roughly three quarters seen once, with around 30% in the top ten. Co-extraction yielded RNA and DNA from roughly 20-30 mg of unsorted bulk tissue. The sample was liver tumor tissue from sampling region 4. Subset denoted: tumor region T4, right-lateral pole. The receptors were sampled from a man aged 35 to 55 with primary liver carcinoma and hepatitis B virus infection.

About this clonotype: An end of the junction does not agree with germline; a read error may underlie this. The chain combines TRBV11-2 with TRBJ2-3; possibly TRBD2 for D (6 bases). This CDR3 has 16 residues. Germline V gene data show CDR1 as SGHAT and CDR2 as FQNNGV. CDR3 protein: CASSFSLAAEVDTQYF. CDR3 DNA: TGTGCCAGTAGCTTCAGTTTAGCGGCTGAAGTAGATACGCAGTATTTT.

With regard to this clonotype: The junction departs from the called germline gene at one end, perhaps through a read error. The chain combines TRBV11-2 with TRBJ2-5; D may be TRBD2 (5 bases). Looked up from germline, CDR1 is SGHAT and CDR2 is FQNNGV. The CDR3 covers 17 residues. CDR3 loop: CASGLISGGSRQETQYF. DNA for the CDR3: TGTGCCAGCGGCTTAATCAGTGGAGGCAGTCGGCAAGAGACCCAGTACTTC.

Concerning this clonotype: The junction departs from the called germline gene at one end, perhaps through a read error. This sequence joins TRBV24-1 and TRBJ2-3; TRBD2 aligns across 8 bases. Germline-derived CDR1 and CDR2 are KGHDR and SFDVKD. This CDR3 has 17 residues. DNA of the CDR3: TGTGCCACTAGTGACCGGACAGCGGGAGAGTTCACAGATACGCAGTATTTT. It is translated as CATSDRTAGEFTDTQYF.

To note about this clonotype: Given the absence of the conserved phenylalanine or tryptophan at the CDR3 end, a read error is likely. This chain connects TRBV5-6 to TRBJ2-1, with D possibly TRBD1 on 5 matching bases. Germline V gene data show CDR1 as SGHDT and CDR2 as YYEEEE. The germline V and J ends were trimmed by 9 bases and 4 bases, with 14 bases remaining between them. The CDR3 has 13 amino acids. The CDR3: CANSLSGYNEQFY. CDR3 coding DNA: TGTGCCAATAGCTTGTCAGGGTACAATGAGCAGTTCTAC.